This TCR beta chain comes out of a study of T cell responses to AZD1222 COVID-19 vaccine. Whole-study results and caveats: It should be noted that donors were predominantly white British and more often female, and clonal diversity was possibly underestimated. A rise in Spike-specific TCR breadth and depth followed two AZD1222 doses. Only six people who got AZD1222 tested seropositive at baseline.

This CDR3 region has 23 residues. For this clone: Antigen unknown.

TCRdb's copy holds only in-frame clones and misses some; the assay was immunoSEQ multiplex PCR. The table has approximately 93,000 clones, roughly 90% seen once; the top ten hold roughly 5.2%. The clonotype originates from an adult who received the AZD1222 COVID-19 vaccine. The material sequenced was peripheral blood, taken 28 days after the second AZD1222 dose. V and J are TRBV21-1 and TRBJ2-2; the D call of TRBD1 is as the table states it, not checked on the DNA. TRBV21-1 constitutes a pseudogene. The CDR3 is CASSKVTPGTGATACPNTGELFF. CDR3 nucleotide sequence: TGTGCCAGCAGCAAAGTCACCCCAGGGACAGGGGCCACCGCGTGTCCGAACACCGGGGAGCTGTTTTTT.